A single sample is the source of the 30 T cell receptor beta chains below, sequenced in a study of T cell responses to AZD1222 COVID-19 vaccine. Some clones are missing from TCRdb's copy, which holds only in-frame ones; the method was immunoSEQ multiplex PCR. The sample yields some 87,000 clones, around 91% seen once. The material sequenced was peripheral blood, taken on day 0 of MenACWY control vaccination. The receptors derive from an adult in good health.

The rearrangement uses TRBV6-6 and TRBJ2-7, with TRBD2 matching 8 bases. Trimming cost V 8 bases and J 0 bases; bases outside gene matches: 3. The CDR3 runs to 13 residues. From germline, CDR1 is MNHNY and CDR2 SVGAGI (reference sequence). CDR3 loop: CASESGSSYEQYF. In DNA form, the CDR3 reads TGTGCCAGCGAGAGCGGGAGCTCCTACGAGCAGTACTTC.

The V gene is TRBV9, the J gene TRBJ1-2, with D unclear. Deletions cut 4 bases from V and 2 bases from J, with 15 bases between. The CDR3 is 15 amino acids. Germline-derived CDR1 and CDR2 are SGDLS and YYNGEE. The CDR3 DNA follows: TGTGCCAGCAGCAGCAACAGCGATGGCAACTATGGCTACACCTTC. Translating gives CASSSNSDGNYGYTF.

The chain combines TRBV5-1 with TRBJ2-3; no reliable D call. The CDR3 extends over 12 amino acids. V was clipped by 4 bases and J by 2 bases, with 5 bases between them. Germline values: CDR1 SGHRS, CDR2 YFSETQ. CDR3 nucleotide sequence: TGCGCCAGCAGCCTCCCCACAGATACGCAGTATTTT. The encoded protein is CASSLPTDTQYF.

Only one count was recorded for this clone. This sequence joins TRBV5-6 and TRBJ1-2; possible D gene TRBD1, 5 bases. Per germline, CDR1 SGHDT and CDR2 YYEEEE. Trimming removed 4 bases at V and 4 bases at J, with 11 bases between. The length of the CDR3 is 13 residues. CDR3 bases: TGTGCCAGCAGCCCCACGGGGACCTATGGCTACACCTTC. It yields the protein CASSPTGTYGYTF.

This clone was found once. The rearrangement joins TRBV5-1 to TRBJ2-7; 7 bases align to TRBD2. V lost 4 bases, J lost 2 bases, and 12 bases stayed unmatched. CDR1 and CDR2 from the germline V gene are SGHRS and YFSETQ. This CDR3 spans 16 amino acids. The CDR3 loop reads CASSGGSGTITYEQYF. Here the CDR3 DNA reads TGCGCCAGCAGCGGAGGAAGCGGGACCATTACCTACGAGCAGTACTTC.

This chain's CDR3 is CASSLWGTDTQYF. Written as DNA, the CDR3 is TGTGCCAGCAGCTTGTGGGGTACAGATACGCAGTATTTT. V is TRBV5-4 and J is TRBJ2-3; D gene uncertain. Deletions cut 1 base from V and 3 bases from J, with 6 bases between. This CDR3 region has 13 residues. Germline V gene lookup returns CDR1 SGHNT and CDR2 YYREEE (reference sequence).

The V and J genes are TRBV18 and TRBJ1-5; weak D call: TRBD1 (6 bases). Germline V gene data show CDR1 as KGHSH and CDR2 as LQKENI. CDR3 length: 16 amino acids. The germline V and J ends were trimmed by 5 bases and 6 bases, with 20 bases remaining between them. The CDR3 loop is CASSARTAPQGQPQHF. CDR3 nucleotides: TGTGCCAGCTCAGCCCGGACAGCCCCCCAGGGTCAGCCCCAGCATTTT.

The J gene is TRBJ1-1, the V gene TRBV28; D ambiguous. V lost 5 bases and J 1 base, leaving 14 bases between the germline ends. This CDR3 is 15 amino acids long. CDR1 is MDHEN and CDR2 is SYDVKM in the germline V gene. CDR3 sequence: CASSLSQFSNTEAFF. CDR3 DNA: TGTGCCAGCAGTCTCTCTCAGTTCTCGAACACTGAAGCTTTCTTT. Based on the CDR3 plus reference TRBV28 and TRBJ1-1, the full variable domain is DVKVTQSSRYLVKRTGEKVFLECVQDMDHENMFWYRQDPGLGLRLIYFSYDVKMKEKGDIPEGYSVSREKKERFSLILESASTNQTSMYLCASSLSQFSNTEAFFGQGTRLTVV.

The V and J genes are TRBV7-9 and TRBJ2-3; TRBD2 agrees at 12 bases. The CDR3 contains 16 residues. After removal of 4 bases from V and 0 bases from J, the junction contained 2 bases not matched to a gene. The germline CDR1 and CDR2 sequences are SEHNR and FQNEAQ (reference sequence). CDR3 sequence (DNA): TGTGCCAGCAGCTCGACTAGCGGGGGAAGCACAGATACGCAGTATTTT. It translates to CASSSTSGGSTDTQYF.

The rearrangement uses TRBV29-1 and TRBJ1-6, with 8 bases lining up with TRBD1. The germline CDR1 and CDR2 sequences are SQVTM and ANQGSEA. Unmatched junction bases numbered 7, after V lost 4 bases and J lost 5 bases. The CDR3 length is 15 residues. The chain's CDR3 is CSVAQGAGDNSPLHF. The CDR3 bases are TGCAGCGTTGCCCAGGGGGCCGGTGATAATTCACCCCTCCACTTT. The full variable domain, its missing parts supplied by reference TRBV29-1 and TRBJ1-6, is SAVISQKPSRDICQRGTSLTIQCQVDSQVTMMFWYRQQPGQSLTLIATANQGSEATYESGFVIDKFPISRPNLTFSTLTVSNMSPEDSSIYLCSVAQGAGDNSPLHFGNGTRLTVT.

The gene calls are TRBV18 and TRBJ2-3; D uncertain. CDR3 length equals 16 residues. V was trimmed by 1 base and J by 1 base, leaving 12 bases between them. Germline V CDR1 and CDR2: KGHSH, LQKENI. CDR3 coding DNA: TGTGCCAGCTCACCACGGTACCAGGTGGGCACAGATACGCAGTATTTT. It codes for CASSPRYQVGTDTQYF. Filled out from reference TRBV18 and TRBJ2-3, the complete variable domain reads NAGVMQNPRHLVRRRGQEARLRCSPMKGHSHVYWYRQLPEEGLKFMVYLQKENIIDESGMPKERFSAEFPKEGPSILRIQQVVRGDSAAYFCASSPRYQVGTDTQYFGPGTRLTVL.

The chain combines TRBV18 with TRBJ1-2, with unresolved D. The CDR3 runs 13 residues. Germline-derived CDR1 and CDR2 are KGHSH and LQKENI. The V end lost 0 bases, the J end lost 4 bases, and 6 bases lay between the germline ends. Written as DNA, the CDR3 is TGTGCCAGCTCACCACCGTCCGGCTATGGCTACACCTTC. This gives the protein CASSPPSGYGYTF.

The chain's CDR3 is CASSRTGSNEQYF. For the CDR3, the DNA is TGTGCCAGCAGCCGGACAGGGAGCAACGAGCAGTACTTC. V is TRBV28 and J is TRBJ2-7; 8 bases map to TRBD1. After removal of 6 bases from V and 5 bases from J, the junction contained 6 bases not matched to a gene. The CDR3 consists of 13 residues. Germline V CDR1 and CDR2: MDHEN, SYDVKM. Using reference TRBV28 and TRBJ2-7 for the parts outside the CDR3, the full variable domain is DVKVTQSSRYLVKRTGEKVFLECVQDMDHENMFWYRQDPGLGLRLIYFSYDVKMKEKGDIPEGYSVSREKKERFSLILESASTNQTSMYLCASSRTGSNEQYFGPGTRLTVT.

The V and J genes are TRBV18 and TRBJ2-5; D remains ambiguous. V was pared by 0 bases and J by 1 base, with 6 bases between. The germline V gene has CDR1 KGHSH and CDR2 LQKENI. The CDR3 totals 14 residues. CDR3 amino acids: CASSPPSSQETQYF. As DNA, the CDR3 is TGTGCCAGCTCACCACCTAGCTCCCAAGAGACCCAGTACTTC.

The rearrangement links TRBV7-8 to TRBJ2-2; D perhaps matches TRBD2 (6 bases). The V and J ends lost 0 bases and 1 base respectively, with 12 bases between them. CDR3 length equals 17 residues. Germline CDR1 is SGHVS and CDR2 is FQNEAQ. The CDR3 coding sequence is TGTGCCAGCAGCTTAGCGGGGCGGGGCCGGAACACCGGGGAGCTGTTTTTT. Translation: CASSLAGRGRNTGELFF. Filled out from reference TRBV7-8 and TRBJ2-2, the complete variable domain reads GAGVSQSPRYKVAKRGQDVALRCDPISGHVSLFWYQQALGQGPEFLTYFQNEAQLDKSGLPSDRFFAERPEGSVSTLKIQRTQQEDSAVYLCASSLAGRGRNTGELFFGEGSRLTVL.

V gene TRBV28 combines with J gene TRBJ2-7; TRBD1 aligns across 8 bases. Germline CDR1 and CDR2: MDHEN and SYDVKM. The trim removed 7 bases at V and 6 bases at J, leaving 11 bases unmatched. The CDR3 contains 14 residues. CDR3 in DNA: TGTGCCAGCACCGTTGGCGGACAGGGAGTCGAGCAGTACTTC. Protein: CASTVGGQGVEQYF.

The gene calls are TRBV6-1 and TRBJ1-1; no definite D call. This CDR3 spans 13 amino acids. Trimming removed 3 bases at V and 0 bases at J, with 5 bases between. Germline-derived CDR1 and CDR2 are MNHNS and SASEGT. The CDR3 sequence is CASSDRMNTEAFF. CDR3 DNA sequence: TGTGCCAGCAGTGACAGAATGAACACTGAAGCTTTCTTT.

This clone was seen only once. The chain combines TRBV19 with TRBJ2-5; 9 bases are a match to TRBD1. The length of the CDR3 is 16 residues. The germline CDR1 and CDR2 sequences are LNHDA and SQIVND (reference sequence). J gave up 4 bases and V 3 bases, and 9 bases lay outside the gene matches. The CDR3 loop reads CASSMGGQGGRETQYF. Here the CDR3 DNA reads TGTGCCAGTAGTATGGGGGGACAGGGAGGGCGAGAGACCCAGTACTTC.

The chain is built from TRBV7-9 and TRBJ2-3; D is undetermined. The length of the CDR3 is 14 residues. The germline V gene encodes CDR1 SEHNR and CDR2 FQNEAQ (reference sequence). Trimming pared 5 bases from V and 0 bases from J, leaving 9 bases between. The CDR3 sequence: CASSMTMSTDTQYF. For the CDR3, the DNA is TGTGCCAGCAGCATGACAATGAGCACAGATACGCAGTATTTT.

CDR3 amino acids: CASSPGTSGGHQETQYF. The CDR3 region has the DNA TGTGCCAGCAGCCCCGGGACTAGCGGGGGCCACCAAGAGACCCAGTACTTC. This chain uses TRBV3-1 (or the pseudogene TRBV3-2) with TRBJ2-5; TRBD2 agrees at 14 bases. This CDR3 spans 17 amino acids. Germline V gene lookup returns CDR1 LGHDT and CDR2 YNNKEL (reference sequence). With V trimmed by 4 bases and J by 0 bases, 4 bases remained unmatched.

The rearrangement joins TRBV19 to TRBJ2-1; 12 nucleotides match TRBD2. Unmatched junction bases numbered 5, after V lost 4 bases and J lost 7 bases. Germline CDR1 LNHDA, CDR2 SQIVND (reference sequence). The CDR3 contains 15 residues. The CDR3 reads CASSTSGRAGNEQFF. Written as DNA, the CDR3 is TGTGCCAGTAGTACTAGCGGGAGGGCGGGTAATGAGCAGTTCTTC.

V is TRBV5-8 and J is TRBJ2-2, with a possible D match to TRBD1 (6 bases). V was shortened by 4 bases and J by 5 bases, with 18 bases between the two germline ends. The germline V gene encodes CDR1 SGHTS and CDR2 YDEGEE. The CDR3 spans 16 residues. The CDR3 DNA is TGTGCCAGCAGCGGAATCAGGGGATGGGGGACCGGGGAGCTGTTTTTT. Its translation: CASSGIRGWGTGELFF. The whole variable domain, filled in from reference TRBV5-8 and TRBJ2-2, reads EAGVTQSPTHLIKTRGQQATLRCSPISGHTSVYWYQQALGLGLQFLLWYDEGEERNRGNFPPRFSGRQFPNYSSELNVNALELEDSALYLCASSGIRGWGTGELFFGEGSRLTVL.

This clone was seen a single time. The rearrangement uses TRBV6-5 and TRBJ1-1; D gene unclear. The germline V and J ends were trimmed by 4 bases and 1 base, with 7 bases remaining between them. Germline assignment: CDR1 MNHEY and CDR2 SVGAGI. The CDR3 spans 13 residues. For the CDR3, the DNA is TGTGCCAGCAGTTTTCAGAGGAACACTGAAGCTTTCTTT. It yields the protein CASSFQRNTEAFF.

This clone was detected a few times. This chain connects TRBV3-1 (or the pseudogene TRBV3-2) to TRBJ2-5, with D possibly being TRBD1 (5 bases). This CDR3 comprises 14 residues. The germline V gene encodes CDR1 LGHDT and CDR2 YNNKEL (reference sequence). Trimming shortened V by 2 bases and J by 3 bases, and 10 bases separated the two germline ends. The chain's CDR3 is CASSQSDREETQYF. Written as DNA, the CDR3 is TGTGCCAGCAGCCAAAGTGACAGAGAAGAGACCCAGTACTTC.

The genes are TRBV18 and TRBJ1-4; D uncertain. V was shortened by 6 bases and J by 0 bases, with 8 bases between the two germline ends. This CDR3 contains 14 residues. The V gene's germline CDR1 is KGHSH and CDR2 LQKENI. The CDR3 region has the DNA TGTGCCAGCTCCACAAGTGCAACTAATGAAAAACTGTTTTTT. Protein product: CASSTSATNEKLFF.

This chain uses TRBV6-1 with TRBJ2-3; no clear D. The V gene lost 3 bases and the J gene lost 0 bases, with 13 bases spanning the gap. Germline V CDR1 and CDR2: MNHNS, SASEGT. The CDR3 loop spans 16 amino acids. Here the CDR3 reads CASSDPGSSSTDTQYF. The CDR3 DNA reads as TGTGCCAGCAGTGACCCTGGAAGTTCTAGCACAGATACGCAGTATTTT.

The rearrangement links TRBV20-1 to TRBJ2-1; D not certain. V lost 6 bases, J lost 6 bases, and 3 bases lay in between. Germline CDR1 DFQATT, CDR2 SNEGSKA (reference sequence). This CDR3 spans 9 amino acids. The CDR3 here is CSATNEQFF. The CDR3 nucleotides read TGCAGTGCAACCAATGAGCAGTTCTTC.

This sequence joins TRBV7-3 and TRBJ2-3; TRBD2 matches 7 bases. The CDR3 contains 16 residues. In germline, CDR1 is SGHTA, CDR2 FQGTGA. The trim removed 1 base at V and 4 bases at J, leaving 8 bases unmatched. This CDR3 reads CASSLRAGVHPDTQYF. CDR3 sequence (DNA): TGTGCCAGCAGCTTAAGGGCGGGAGTTCATCCAGATACGCAGTATTTT.

The chain employs TRBV5-5 and TRBJ2-7; TRBD2 matches 7 bases. Germline CDR1 SGHKS, CDR2 YYEKEE (reference sequence). With 4 bases clipped from V and 0 bases from J, the junction kept 4 bases outside the gene matches. CDR3 length: 14 amino acids. The chain's CDR3 is CASSRSGTSYEQYF. In DNA, the CDR3 is TGTGCCAGCAGCCGAAGCGGGACCTCCTACGAGCAGTACTTC.

The rearrangement joins TRBV7-2 to TRBJ1-3; the D is unclear. Per the germline V gene, CDR1 is SGHTA and CDR2 is FQGNSA. V was cut by 3 bases and J by 4 bases, with 4 bases left in between. CDR3 length: 12 residues. DNA of the CDR3: TGTGCCAGCAGCTTGACAGGAAACACCATATATTTT. Translation gives CASSLTGNTIYF.